The 7 T cell receptor beta chains below were found in one sample sequenced in a study of shared clonotypes between healthy human individuals. Assay used: immunoSEQ multiplex PCR; TCRdb lists only in-frame clones, some missing. Of approximately 530,000 clones in the sample, around 96% were seen once. Sequencing was performed on naive CD4+ T cells sorted from blood. Noted subset: CD45RA+ positively selected. Receptors were obtained from a woman aged 25 to 39 in good health.

This chain joins TRBV28 and TRBJ1-5; 7 bases align to TRBD1. V lost 7 bases, J lost 3 bases, and 9 bases stayed unmatched. The CDR3 is made up of 15 amino acids. The V gene's germline CDR1 is MDHEN and CDR2 SYDVKM. The CDR3 DNA sequence: TGTGCCAGCACCGCCGGGACAGTTGTCAATCAGCCCCAGCATTTT. It codes for CASTAGTVVNQPQHF.

The rearrangement uses TRBV5-8 and TRBJ2-7; 11 bases match TRBD2. This CDR3 has 15 amino acids. CDR1 is SGHTS and CDR2 is YDEGEE in the germline V gene. V lost 4 bases and J lost 4; bases outside the gene matches: 7. The CDR3 coding sequence is TGTGCCAGCAGCATCAAGACTAGCGGGGTGTACGAGCAGTACTTC. Encoded protein: CASSIKTSGVYEQYF.

V and J are TRBV11-2 and TRBJ2-5; D is possibly TRBD2 (5 bases). The CDR3 extends over 13 amino acids. Germline V gene sequence: CDR1 SGHAT, CDR2 FQNNGV. Trimming stripped 1 base from V and 4 bases from J, with 7 bases between. This CDR3 reads CASSLAAGETQYF. The CDR3 DNA reads TGTGCCAGCAGCTTAGCGGCGGGAGAGACCCAGTACTTC.

The chain carries TRBV14 and TRBJ1-2; D uncertain. The germline V gene encodes CDR1 SGHDN and CDR2 FVKESK. The CDR3 spans 15 residues. The V end was cut by 1 base, the J end by 4 bases, with 13 bases between. CDR3 residues: CASSQVPGWGYGYTF. For the CDR3, the DNA is TGTGCCAGCAGCCAAGTGCCGGGTTGGGGCTATGGCTACACCTTC.

The CDR3 sequence: CASSVNRGLGGELFF. The CDR3 nucleotides read TGTGCCAGCAGCGTCAACAGGGGGCTGGGCGGGGAGCTGTTTTTT. The gene calls are TRBV6-5 and TRBJ2-2; 9 positions match TRBD1. V shed 6 bases and J 7 bases; nucleotides not matched to a gene: 9. The CDR3 totals 15 residues. Per the germline V gene, CDR1 is MNHEY and CDR2 is SVGAGI.

The genes are TRBV5-1 and TRBJ2-3; 10 nucleotides match TRBD2. The CDR3 is made up of 16 amino acids. J was trimmed by 5 bases and V by 2 bases; bases with no gene match: 8. Germline CDR1 SGHRS, CDR2 YFSETQ. CDR3 DNA sequence: TGCGCCAGCAGCTTATTAGCGGGAGGTGAAGGAGATACGCAGTATTTT. It specifies CASSLLAGGEGDTQYF.

The chain combines TRBV28 with TRBJ2-1, with D perhaps given as TRBD1 or TRBD2 (5 bases each). Per germline, CDR1 MDHEN and CDR2 SYDVKM. The length of the CDR3 is 16 residues. Trimming stripped 3 bases from V and 0 bases from J, with 12 bases between. CDR3 region: CASSLRLGGSYNEQFF. CDR3 bases: TGTGCCAGCAGTTTGCGGCTTGGGGGCTCCTACAATGAGCAGTTCTTC.